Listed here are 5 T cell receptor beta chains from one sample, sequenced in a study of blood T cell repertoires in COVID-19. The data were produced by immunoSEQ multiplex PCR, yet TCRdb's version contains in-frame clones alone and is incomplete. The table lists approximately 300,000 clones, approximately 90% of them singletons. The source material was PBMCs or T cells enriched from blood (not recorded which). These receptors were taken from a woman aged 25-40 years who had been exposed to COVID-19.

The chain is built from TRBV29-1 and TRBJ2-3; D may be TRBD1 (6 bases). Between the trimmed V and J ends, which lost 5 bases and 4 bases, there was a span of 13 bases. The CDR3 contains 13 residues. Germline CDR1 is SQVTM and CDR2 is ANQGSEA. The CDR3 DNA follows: TGCAGCGTTTCGGCAGGGGCCCCAGATACGCAGTATTTT. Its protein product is CSVSAGAPDTQYF.

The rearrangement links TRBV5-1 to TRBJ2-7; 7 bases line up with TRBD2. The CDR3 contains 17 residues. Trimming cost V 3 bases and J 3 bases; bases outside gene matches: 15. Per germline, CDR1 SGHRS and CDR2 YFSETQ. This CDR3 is CASSSNPIPGGGYEQYF. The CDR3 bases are TGCGCCAGCAGCTCCAACCCCATACCGGGGGGAGGCTACGAGCAGTACTTC.

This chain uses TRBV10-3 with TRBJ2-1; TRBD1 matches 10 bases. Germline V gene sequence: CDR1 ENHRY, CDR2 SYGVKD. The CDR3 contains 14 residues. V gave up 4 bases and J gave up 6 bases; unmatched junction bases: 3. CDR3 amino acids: CAISAGTGANEQFF. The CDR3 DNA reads TGTGCCATCAGTGCCGGGACAGGGGCCAATGAGCAGTTCTTC.

CDR3 sequence reads: CSVGDSGAYYNEQFF. The CDR3 DNA sequence: TGCAGCGTTGGGGATAGCGGGGCCTACTACAATGAGCAGTTCTTC. The chain has TRBV29-1 and TRBJ2-1; 8 bases agree with TRBD2. The CDR3 has 15 residues. Germline V CDR1 and CDR2: SQVTM, ANQGSEA. V lost 4 bases to trimming and J lost 3 bases; unmatched junction nucleotides: 8.

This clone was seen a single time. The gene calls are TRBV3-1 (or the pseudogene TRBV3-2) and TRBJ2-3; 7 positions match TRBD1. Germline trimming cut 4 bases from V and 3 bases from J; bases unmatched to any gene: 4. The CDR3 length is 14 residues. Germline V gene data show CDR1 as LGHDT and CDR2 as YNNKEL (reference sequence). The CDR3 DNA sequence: TGTGCCAGCAGCCCGAGACAGGGAACAGATACGCAGTATTTT. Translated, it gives CASSPRQGTDTQYF.